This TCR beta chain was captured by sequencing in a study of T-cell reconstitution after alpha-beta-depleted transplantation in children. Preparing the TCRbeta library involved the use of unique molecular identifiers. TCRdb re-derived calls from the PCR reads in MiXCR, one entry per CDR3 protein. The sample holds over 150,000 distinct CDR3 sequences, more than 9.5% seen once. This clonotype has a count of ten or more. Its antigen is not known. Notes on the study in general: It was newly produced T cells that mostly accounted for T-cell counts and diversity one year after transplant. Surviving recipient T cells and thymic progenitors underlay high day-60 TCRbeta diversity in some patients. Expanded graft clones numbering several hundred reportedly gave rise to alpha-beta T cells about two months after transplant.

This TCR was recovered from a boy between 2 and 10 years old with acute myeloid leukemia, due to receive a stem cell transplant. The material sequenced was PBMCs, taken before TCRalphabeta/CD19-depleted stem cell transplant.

Written as DNA, the CDR3 is TGCAGTGTCAACCCCTCCGCAGAAGAGACCCAGTACTTC. Its protein product is CSVNPSAEETQYF. The rearrangement joins TRBV20-1 to TRBJ2-5, with unresolved D. Germline CDR1 DFQATT, CDR2 SNEGSKA (reference sequence). The CDR3 loop spans 13 amino acids. V lost 7 bases to trimming and J lost 3 bases, with 15 bases between them.